Here is one TCR beta chain with its context. The data were obtained in a study of human T cells and chemical hapten exposure. The time point: patch test 1, 2 weeks after DPC sensitization. The sample's treatment: therapeutic diphenylcyclopropenone sensitization with weekly scalp DPC. One entry per CDR3 protein, called by TCRdb with MiXCR from the RACE reads. The sample carries approximately 400,000 distinct CDR3 sequences, 4% to 5.5% recorded once. After removal of 4 bases from V and 0 bases from J, the junction contained 6 bases not matched to a gene. Germline V gene sequence: CDR1 SEHNR, CDR2 FQNEAQ (reference sequence). This CDR3 region has 16 residues.

V gene TRBV7-9 combines with J gene TRBJ2-3, with 8 positions matching TRBD2. The sample was whole blood, taken in connection with sensitization to the hapten diphenylcyclopropenone (DPC). The TCR originated in a woman aged 50 to 60 with alopecia areata. Some clones in this sample may be carry-over from other donors' samples. The CDR3: CASSSQAGVSTDTQYF. In DNA, the CDR3 is TGTGCCAGCAGCTCGCAAGCGGGGGTTAGCACAGATACGCAGTATTTT.